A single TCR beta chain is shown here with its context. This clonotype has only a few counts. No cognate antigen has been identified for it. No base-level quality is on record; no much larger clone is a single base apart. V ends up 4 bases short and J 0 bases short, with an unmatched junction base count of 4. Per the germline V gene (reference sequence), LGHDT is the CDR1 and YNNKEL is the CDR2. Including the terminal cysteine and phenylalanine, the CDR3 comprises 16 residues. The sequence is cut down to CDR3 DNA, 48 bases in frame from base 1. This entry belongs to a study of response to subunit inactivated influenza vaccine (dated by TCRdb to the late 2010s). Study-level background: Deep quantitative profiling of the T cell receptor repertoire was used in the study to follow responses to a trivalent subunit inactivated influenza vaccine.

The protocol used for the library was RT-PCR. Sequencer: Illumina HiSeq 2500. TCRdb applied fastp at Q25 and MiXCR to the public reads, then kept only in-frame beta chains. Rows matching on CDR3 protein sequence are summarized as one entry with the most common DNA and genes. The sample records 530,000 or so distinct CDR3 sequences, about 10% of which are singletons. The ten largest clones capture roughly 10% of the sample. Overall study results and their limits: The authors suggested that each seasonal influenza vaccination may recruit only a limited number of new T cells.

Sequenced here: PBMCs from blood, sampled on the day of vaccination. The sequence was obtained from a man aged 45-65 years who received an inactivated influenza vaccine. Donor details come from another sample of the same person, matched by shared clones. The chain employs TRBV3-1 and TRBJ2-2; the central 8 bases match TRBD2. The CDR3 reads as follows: CASSRLAGSNTGELFF. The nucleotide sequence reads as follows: TGTGCCAGCAGCCGATTAGCGGGGTCGAACACCGGGGAGCTGTTTTTT.